Listed below are T cell receptor beta chains from one sample, sequenced in a study of cytomegalovirus exposure and HLA in healthy donors. Sequenced by immunoSEQ multiplex PCR; TCRdb stores in-frame clones only, minus some. The sample includes 100,000 to 150,000 clones, 75% to 90% of them seen just once. Input material: PBMCs. The receptors were gathered from a woman aged 18-29 years in good health and CMV-seronegative. Each CDR3 is given with its conserved first and last residue. D genes are given only for firm matches. The size entry is marked missing in some rows and otherwise reads once, few, many or a size class.

clone_size j_call d_call v_call cdr3_aa cdr3_nt
. TRBJ1-5 . TRBV5-8 CASILDAGFSQPQHF TGTGCCAGCATCCTGGACGCGGGGTTCAGTCAGCCCCAGCATTTT
. TRBJ1-4 . TRBV30 CAWSVPPRANEKLFF TGTGCCTGGAGTGTACCCCCGCGAGCTAATGAAAAACTGTTTTTT
. TRBJ2-3 . TRBV5-1 CASSSLRDLGTDTQYF TGCGCCAGCTCATCGTTAAGGGACTTAGGCACAGATACGCAGTATTTT
. TRBJ2-1 TRBD2 TRBV29-1 CSVEPLGLAVINEQFF TGCAGCGTTGAACCCCTTGGACTAGCGGTAATCAATGAGCAGTTCTTC
. TRBJ1-2 . TRBV7-8 CASSLGGRGYTF TGTGCCAGCAGCTTAGGAGGGAGGGGCTACACCTTC
. TRBJ2-5 . TRBV5-1 CASSLGRQETQYF TGCGCCAGCAGCTTGGGCCGGCAAGAGACCCAGTACTTC
few TRBJ2-7 . TRBV21-1 CASREGRPYYEQYF TGTGCCAGCAGGGAGGGCAGGCCCTACTACGAGCAGTACTTC
. TRBJ2-1 TRBD2 TRBV27 CASSTKNIAGRSNEQFF TGTGCCAGCAGTACGAAAAATATAGCGGGCCGGTCCAATGAGCAGTTCTTC
. TRBJ2-1 . TRBV27 CASKQTLRGYYNEQFF TGTGCCAGCAAACAAACTCTCAGGGGCTACTACAATGAGCAGTTCTTC
. TRBJ2-2 . TRBV5-1 CASSSQQGTLSGFGTGELFF TGCGCCAGCAGCTCTCAACAGGGGACGCTTAGCGGTTTCGGTACCGGGGAGCTGTTTTTT
few TRBJ2-7 TRBD1 TRBV11-2 CASSFGGTGLLLF TGTGCCAGCAGCTTTGGGGGGACAGGACTATTACTCTTC
. TRBJ2-7 TRBD2 TRBV27 CASRGLGPYEQYF TGTGCCAGCAGAGGACTAGGTCCATACGAGCAGTACTTC
. TRBJ2-2 TRBD2 TRBV27 CAVRGREGGELFF TGTGCCGTCAGAGGAAGGGAGGGCGGGGAGCTGTTTTTT
. TRBJ2-1 . TRBV5-1 CASSALGTGDEQFF TGCGCCAGCAGCGCCCTCGGAACGGGGGATGAGCAGTTCTTC
. TRBJ2-1 . TRBV5-1 CASSPMSSYNEQFF TGCGCCAGCAGCCCCATGAGCTCCTACAATGAGCAGTTCTTC
. TRBJ2-1 TRBD2 TRBV5-1 CASSLLPGLGLAGGGSYNEQFF TGCGCCAGCAGCTTGCTTCCAGGCCTGGGACTAGCGGGAGGGGGCTCCTACAATGAGCAGTTCTTC
. TRBJ1-3 . TRBV30 CAWSVMFGRGPSGNTIYF TGTGCCTGGAGTGTGATGTTCGGGAGGGGCCCCTCTGGAAACACCATATATTTT
few TRBJ2-1 . TRBV19 CASSQSASYNEQFF TGTGCCAGTAGTCAGAGCGCCAGTTACAATGAGCAGTTCTTC
. TRBJ1-2 . TRBV29-1 CSAPSGVANYGYTF TGCAGCGCCCCCTCAGGGGTAGCTAACTATGGCTACACCTTC
medium-sized TRBJ1-3 TRBD1 TRBV7-9 CASSSRQGHNTIYF TGTGCCAGCAGCTCAAGACAGGGACATAACACCATATATTTT
. TRBJ1-1 TRBD1 TRBV5-8 CASSPRDSYYRLTFF TGTGCCAGCAGCCCCCGGGACAGTTATTACCGGCTGACTTTCTTT
. TRBJ2-5 TRBD2 TRBV27 CASGRTSGVETQYF TGTGCCAGCGGGCGGACTAGCGGGGTGGAGACCCAGTACTTC
. TRBJ1-1 . TRBV5-1 CASSLDRSNTEAFF TGCGCCAGCAGCTTGGACAGATCGAACACTGAAGCTTTCTTT
. TRBJ2-1 TRBD2 TRBV28 CASSVGGRYEQFF TGTGCCAGCAGTGTCGGGGGGAGGTATGAGCAGTTCTTC
. TRBJ2-1 . TRBV14 CASSLGTYNEQFF TGTGCCAGCAGCCTGGGGACATACAATGAGCAGTTCTTC
. TRBJ2-5 TRBD2 TRBV30 CAWSVRSGSVVETQYF TGTGCCTGGAGTGTACGTAGCGGGAGCGTTGTGGAGACCCAGTACTTC
. TRBJ2-3 . TRBV27 CASSWAPTDTQYF TGTGCCAGCAGTTGGGCTCCCACAGATACGCAGTATTTT
once TRBJ2-1 TRBD1 TRBV4-2 CASSHAGQGGDEQFF TGTGCCAGCAGTCATGCGGGACAGGGGGGAGATGAGCAGTTCTTC
. TRBJ1-5 . TRBV6-6 CASTVDGGGQPQHF TGTGCCAGCACCGTGGACGGCGGGGGGCAGCCCCAGCATTTT
. TRBJ2-3 TRBD2 TRBV2 CASSEAPAGSGDTQYF TGTGCCAGCAGTGAAGCGCCAGCGGGGTCGGGGGATACGCAGTATTTT
. TRBJ2-3 . TRBV19 CASSPWTVQDTQYF TGTGCCAGTAGTCCATGGACAGTTCAAGATACGCAGTATTTT
. TRBJ2-3 TRBD1 TRBV10-3 CAISERTGGPQYF TGTGCCATCAGTGAACGGACAGGGGGTCCGCAGTATTTT
once TRBJ2-7 . TRBV27 CASSARGNFYEQYF TGTGCCAGCAGTGCCCGGGGGAATTTTTACGAGCAGTACTTC
. TRBJ2-1 TRBD2 TRBV18 CASSPSLAGAPNEQFF TGTGCCAGCTCACCAAGCCTAGCGGGAGCTCCAAATGAGCAGTTCTTC
. TRBJ2-3 . TRBV27 CASSATGQSRTDTQYF TGTGCCAGCAGTGCAACCGGACAGTCCCGCACAGATACGCAGTATTTT
. TRBJ1-2 . TRBV20-1 CSARDYGYTF TGCAGTGCGAGGGACTATGGCTACACCTTC
. TRBJ1-1 TRBD1 TRBV27 CASSLRAGGAEAFF TGTGCCAGCAGTTTAAGGGCAGGGGGCGCTGAAGCTTTCTTT
once TRBJ2-7 TRBD1 TRBV28 CASTDPGQGAHEQYF TGTGCCAGCACCGACCCGGGACAGGGGGCCCACGAGCAGTACTTC
. TRBJ2-7 . TRBV21-1 CASSKRKGGLPETEQYF TGTGCCAGCAGCAAGAGAAAGGGGGGACTACCGGAGACGGAGCAGTACTTC
. TRBJ2-1 TRBD1 TRBV5-1 CASSLEGASINEQFF TGCGCCAGCAGCTTGGAGGGGGCTTCAATCAATGAGCAGTTCTTC
. TRBJ1-1 TRBD1 TRBV28 CASRWDRVVVGTEAFF TGTGCCAGCAGATGGGACAGGGTGGTAGTGGGGACTGAAGCTTTCTTT
. TRBJ1-1 . TRBV28 CASSSTSGRYTEAFF TGTGCCAGCAGTTCTACATCAGGTCGGTACACTGAAGCTTTCTTT
once TRBJ2-5 TRBD2 TRBV11-2 CASSSGTSGSSAETQYF TGTGCCAGCAGCTCAGGGACTAGCGGGAGTTCAGCAGAGACCCAGTACTTC
. TRBJ2-5 TRBD2 TRBV30 CAWSVGSGLAGGMGTQYF TGTGCCTGGAGTGTCGGATCCGGACTAGCGGGAGGGATGGGGACCCAGTACTTC
. TRBJ1-2 . TRBV30 CAWRADTLAGYGYTF TGTGCCTGGAGGGCGGACACCCTGGCTGGGTATGGCTACACCTTC
. TRBJ1-2 . TRBV5-4 CASNIQDRNYGYTF TGTGCCAGCAACATACAAGACAGAAACTATGGCTACACCTTC
. TRBJ2-3 TRBD2 TRBV11-2 CASSKRLAGSDTQYF TGTGCCAGCAGTAAGAGGCTAGCGGGATCAGATACGCAGTATTTT